This TCR beta chain was recorded in a study of breast tumors, draining lymph nodes, adjacent tissues. Study-wide results and caveats: That most tumor T cells come from lymph nodes remained unproven. The data were judged consistent with most tumor T cells coming from lymph node and expanding in tumor. Tumor TCR diversity was below lymph nodes but above nontumor tissue. Tumor and nontumor repertoires were significantly more similar in luminal-like than in basal-like breast cancer.

TCRdb recomputed calls from the multiplex PCR reads with MiXCR, one row per CDR3 protein. Counted here are approximately 90,000 distinct CDR3 sequences, about 27% occurring once; the ten biggest clones make up more than 8%. The lymph nodes were axillary draining lymph nodes from breast cancer patients. The table lists this clonotype with many counts. Its antigen is not known. Germline values: CDR1 SEHNR, CDR2 FQNEAQ (reference sequence). The CDR3 has 11 residues. Between the trimmed V and J ends, which lost 2 bases and 5 bases, there was a span of 4 bases. The chain couples TRBV7-9 to TRBJ2-7; no definite D call. Sequencing was carried out using axillary lymph node tissue. The receptor's source is a female donor with breast cancer. Some clones in this sample may be carry-over from other donors' samples. In DNA, the CDR3 is TGTGCCAGCAGCTTACGGGACGAGCAGTACTTC. This codes for CASSLRDEQYF.